This TCR beta chain was documented in a study of blood T cell dynamics during melanoma immunotherapy (TCRdb year 2020). About the study as a whole: All patients had metastatic melanoma and were given first-line pembrolizumab or nivolumab plus ipilimumab as standard of care in the United Kingdom. Peripheral T cell receptor repertoires of metastatic melanoma patients were profiled before and after one cycle of checkpoint inhibitor therapy to find early correlates of response. The training cohort was made up of consecutive patients, while a further independent group of patients from the same centre was pooled to form an external validation set.

With respect to this clone: Its antigen target is currently unknown. Base qualities are not provided; no much larger clone lies one nucleotide away.

Inclusive of the bounding cysteine and phenylalanine, the CDR3 is 16 residues long. The DNA shown is the 48-base CDR3, in frame from base 1. Trimming accounts for 4 bases at V and 0 bases at J, while the number of junction bases matched to no gene is 4. The germline V gene (reference sequence) supplies CDR1 SGHNT and CDR2 YYREEE. In the paper's terms, the time point label means: pre-treatment baseline. Blood samples were taken at two points: before treatment (T0) and at week 3 (W3), which came after the first cycle of checkpoint blockade. Except for a couple of patients with rapid clinical progression, response was assessed 12 weeks after the first infusion by RECIST 1.1; disease control meant complete response, partial response or stable disease. Patients with prior systemic cancer treatment, concomitant immunosuppressant therapy or synchronous other active malignancies were excluded. Bulk PBMC and plasma cell-free DNA were both sequenced for TCR beta so that circulating cells and T cell turnover could be tracked. PBMC were isolated from blood with Lymphoprep and SepMate tubes, followed by red cell lysis. QIAamp DNA Blood Mini kits were used to extract DNA from both PBMC and sorted T cell subsets.

Broader findings and caveats from the paper: The relatively small sample size was acknowledged as something that could potentially limit how far the results can be generalized. Whether the T cell clones driving repertoire changes were melanoma-specific or reflected general immune activation could not be determined in the study. A bifurcated reorganization of the PBMC repertoire at W3, with increased clonality or increased diversity, was observed in patients who later achieved disease control, unlike in progressors.

A fixed 350 ng of DNA was loaded for every bulk PBMC sample. TCR beta CDR3 sequences were amplified from genomic DNA using the immunoSEQ TCRb Assay kit according to manufacturer instructions. The KAPA Library Quantification Kit for Illumina platforms was used to quantify the pooled libraries by qPCR. Pooled libraries were sequenced on an Illumina NextSeq 500, clustered at roughly 0.55-1.1 pM. The published analysis was carried out like this. TCR data were analyzed with immunoSEQ ANALYZER and the R LymphoSeq package. A rearrangement efficiency score was calculated as productive divided by the sum of productive and non-productive CDR3 sequences. Clonality was assessed using the Gini coefficient and diversity using the Renyi index at alpha=1, with pairwise comparisons between timepoints within each patient. Clonal relatedness, based on an edit distance of 3, and repertoire similarity, based on the Bhattacharyya coefficient, were both computed in LymphoSeq. To classify response, a linear discriminant analysis based on week-3 changes in clonality and diversity was built using the R MASS and caret packages. TCRdb obtained this table from immuneACCESS and retained in-frame rearrangements with V and J assigned. These tables miss some clones; where compared with another copy, unresolved V genes account for less than half of the shortfall, and the remainder is unexplained. For V, J and clone size, that table is used; D and trimming come from the DNA. The sample has around 13,000 clones on record, about 86% of them singletons. Almost 4.5% of the sample is in the top ten clones.

The sequence links TRBV5-4 to TRBJ2-3; the junction holds 11 bases that match TRBD2. The clonotype originates from a human donor with melanoma. The sample here was blood, taken from a patient treated with checkpoint blockade. The CDR3 region reads CASSATSGASTDTQYF. In nucleotides, the sequence is TGTGCCAGCAGCGCGACTAGCGGGGCGAGCACAGATACGCAGTATTTT.